Listed here are 16 T cell receptor beta chains from one sample, sequenced in a study of regulatory T cells in long-lasting Graves disease. The sample's time point: persistent/refractory GD, antithyroid drugs over 5 years with positive TRAb. Following extraction of RNA from PBMCs, that RNA was used to make the TCR library. TCR beta libraries were built with iRepertoire HTBI primers and Arm-PCR of CDR3 regions. TCRdb fed the multiplex PCR reads into MiXCR, producing one record per CDR3 protein. This sample has around 510,000 distinct CDR3 sequences; less than 25% occur once, and the top ten carry 7% to 9.5%. The sequences come from peripheral blood mononuclear cells (PBMCs), collected when the disease was refractory, from a patient treated with antithyroid drugs. These receptors were taken from a female donor with Graves disease.

This clonotype showed up just once. The chain combines TRBV19 with TRBJ1-4; D is perhaps TRBD1 (6 bases). The CDR3 extends over 13 amino acids. Germline V CDR1 and CDR2: LNHDA, SQIVND (reference sequence). The germline V and J ends were trimmed by 10 bases and 4 bases, with 13 bases remaining between them. The CDR3 loop reads CATSDRYNEKLFF. CDR3 DNA: TGTGCCACCTCGGACAGATATAATGAAAAACTGTTTTTT.

The J gene is TRBJ2-7, the V gene TRBV7-3; D may be TRBD2 (6 bases). Per germline, CDR1 SGHTA and CDR2 FQGTGA. This CDR3 spans 17 amino acids. V was trimmed by 5 bases and J by 4 bases, leaving 24 bases between them. The DNA for the CDR3 is TGTGCCAGCAGCCCCCCCACGGCTAGCGAGAATCCGTACGAGCAGTACTTC. Translating gives CASSPPTASENPYEQYF.

This clonotype was counted at least ten times. The J gene is TRBJ2-5, the V gene TRBV6-2 or TRBV6-3; tentative D call: TRBD2 (6 bases). V lost 6 bases to trimming and J lost 4 bases, with 18 bases between them. Germline CDR1 reads MNHEY; CDR2 reads SVGEGT. CDR3 length: 15 residues. CDR3 amino acids: CASRRISGRGETQYF. The CDR3, as DNA: TGTGCCAGCAGAAGGATTAGCGGACGAGGAGAGACCCAGTACTTC.

Remarks on this clonotype: This may be a read error, as it is one base from a much larger clone. CDR3 loop: CSASSPGEATQYF. The DNA for the CDR3 is TGCAGTGCTAGTTCTCCTGGCGAGGCGACCCAGTACTTC. The gene calls are TRBV20-1 and TRBJ2-5; D unresolved. The CDR3 spans 13 residues. Trimming pared 3 bases from V and 7 bases from J, leaving 15 bases between. The germline V gene encodes CDR1 DFQATT and CDR2 SNEGSKA (reference sequence).

The sample holds many counts of this clonotype. J is TRBJ1-6 and V is TRBV27; D is unresolved. The germline V gene has CDR1 MNHEY and CDR2 SMNVEV (reference sequence). The CDR3 is 16 amino acids. V shed 4 bases and J shed 6 bases, with 16 bases lying between them. The DNA for the CDR3 is TGTGCCAGCAGTTCCCAAGACCGCCGGATTAATTCACCCCTCCACTTT. This codes for CASSSQDRRINSPLHF.

This chain links TRBV12-3 or TRBV12-4 with TRBJ2-2; D is ambiguous. Trimming cost V 3 bases and J 5 bases, with 10 bases left between them. The CDR3 runs 14 residues. CDR3 in DNA: TGTGCCAGCAGTTTCATACGGCGGACCGGGGAGCTGTTTTTT. Translating it yields CASSFIRRTGELFF.

This clonotype was detected many times. This chain connects TRBV6-1 to TRBJ2-5, with 10 bases that match TRBD1. Per germline, CDR1 MNHNS and CDR2 SASEGT. V gave up 5 bases and J gave up 1 base; unmatched junction bases: 7. The CDR3 length is 16 residues. The CDR3: CASSRWTGGVQETQYF. The CDR3 DNA is TGTGCCAGCAGTCGATGGACAGGGGGGGTCCAAGAGACCCAGTACTTC.

This clonotype has a count of ten or more. The chain carries TRBV28 and TRBJ1-5, with D tentatively TRBD1 (5 bases). This CDR3 has 16 residues. V dropped 2 bases and J dropped 1 base, with 12 bases sitting between them. Germline-derived CDR1 and CDR2 are MDHEN and SYDVKM. The CDR3 DNA reads as TGTGCCAGCAGTTTAGTACCGGGGCGGAGCAATCAGCCCCAGCATTTT. Its translation is CASSLVPGRSNQPQHF.

In regard to this clonotype: At one of its ends the junction is not consistent with the germline gene, which may arise from a read error. This rearrangement joins TRBV6-1 to TRBJ2-4; 7 bases agree with TRBD2. The CDR3 spans 11 residues. Per germline, CDR1 MNHNS and CDR2 SASEGT. In DNA form, the CDR3 reads TGTGCCAGCAGTCAACTAGGGAGGGAGTTCTTC. This gives the protein CASSQLGREFF.

The rearrangement links TRBV24-1 to TRBJ1-5; D remains ambiguous. Trimming left V 3 bases short and J 5 bases short, with 10 bases between. From germline, CDR1 is KGHDR and CDR2 SFDVKD. The CDR3 runs to 14 residues. For the CDR3, the DNA is TGTGCCACCAGTGATCCGGTCCCCCATCAGCCCCAGCATTTT. Its protein is CATSDPVPHQPQHF.

Of note for this clonotype: At one end, the junction sequence differs from germline, possibly due to a read error. The chain joins TRBV12-3 or TRBV12-4 to TRBJ2-2; weak D call: TRBD2 (5 bases). CDR3 size: 15 residues. Here the CDR3 reads CASSIGRRYTGELLF. The CDR3 nucleotides read TGTGCCAGCAGTATAGGCCGGCGATATACCGGGGAGCTGCTTTTT.

In its sample, this clonotype was seen many times. This chain joins TRBV6-2 or TRBV6-3 and TRBJ1-1; no firm D call. CDR3 size: 17 residues. Trimming cost V 4 bases and J 1 base, with 19 bases left between them. The germline gives CDR1 MNHEY, CDR2 SVGEGT. The CDR3 loop is CASSSFGRKLQNTEAFF. The DNA of the CDR3 is TGTGCCAGCAGTTCTTTCGGTCGGAAGCTCCAGAACACTGAAGCTTTCTTT.

This clonotype turned up a few times. V gene TRBV12-3 or TRBV12-4 combines with J gene TRBJ1-5; D remains ambiguous. The CDR3 sequence is 13 residues long. Deletions cut 3 bases from V and 4 bases from J, with 7 bases between. CDR3 amino acids: CASSFLPNQPQHF. The CDR3 DNA sequence: TGTGCCAGCAGTTTTCTCCCGAATCAGCCCCAGCATTTT.

This clonotype was seen repeatedly, ten times or more. The rearrangement uses TRBV6-2 or TRBV6-3 and TRBJ2-7; no firm D call. The CDR3 covers 10 residues. V was clipped by 5 bases and J by 3 bases, with 2 bases between them. The germline V gene has CDR1 MNHEY and CDR2 SVGEGT. CDR3 residues: CASSNYEQYF. CDR3 in DNA: TGTGCCAGCAGTAACTACGAGCAGTACTTC.

This clonotype was picked up many times. The chain links TRBV27 to TRBJ2-7; TRBD2 is a possible D gene (5 bases). V was trimmed by 8 bases and J by 6 bases, leaving 17 bases between them. The CDR3 sequence is 13 residues long. Germline assignment: CDR1 MNHEY and CDR2 SMNVEV (reference sequence). Written as DNA, the CDR3 is TGTGCCAGCCGCCCCGGGGTGGGATTCGAGCAGTACTTC. Translating it yields CASRPGVGFEQYF.

This clonotype was found many times. V usage is TRBV11-2 and J usage is TRBJ2-7; D is unclear. The CDR3 has 12 amino acids. Trimming stripped 5 bases from V and 6 bases from J, with 11 bases between. Per germline, CDR1 SGHAT and CDR2 FQNNGV. The CDR3 nucleotides are TGTGCCAGCAGCCCTACCAGCCCCGAGCAGTACTTC. It translates to CASSPTSPEQYF. The whole variable domain, filled in from reference TRBV11-2 and TRBJ2-7, reads EAGVAQSPRYKIIEKRQSVAFWCNPISGHATLYWYQQILGQGPKLLIQFQNNGVVDDSQLPKDRFSAERLKGVDSTLKIQPAKLEDSAVYLCASSPTSPEQYFGPGTRLTVT.